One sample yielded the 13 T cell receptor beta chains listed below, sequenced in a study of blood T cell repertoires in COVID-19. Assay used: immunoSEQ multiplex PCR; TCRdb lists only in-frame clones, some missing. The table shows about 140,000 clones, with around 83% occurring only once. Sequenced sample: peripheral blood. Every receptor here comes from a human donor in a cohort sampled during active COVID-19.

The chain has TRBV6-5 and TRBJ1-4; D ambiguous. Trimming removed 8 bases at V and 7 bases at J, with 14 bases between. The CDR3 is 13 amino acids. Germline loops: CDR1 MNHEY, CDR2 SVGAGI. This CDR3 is CASQWTVGEKLFF. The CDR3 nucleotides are TGTGCCAGCCAATGGACTGTCGGTGAAAAACTGTTTTTT.

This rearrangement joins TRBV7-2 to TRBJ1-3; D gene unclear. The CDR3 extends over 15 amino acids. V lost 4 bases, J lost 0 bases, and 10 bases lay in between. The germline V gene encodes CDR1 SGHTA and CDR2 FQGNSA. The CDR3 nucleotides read TGTGCCAGCAGCTCCGACTTAATCTCTGGAAACACCATATATTTT. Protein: CASSSDLISGNTIYF. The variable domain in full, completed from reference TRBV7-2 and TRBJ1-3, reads GAGVSQSPSNKVTEKGKDVELRCDPISGHTALYWYRQSLGQGLEFLIYFQGNSAPDKSGLPSDRFSAERTGGSVSTLTIQRTQQEDSAVYLCASSSDLISGNTIYFGEGSWLTVV.

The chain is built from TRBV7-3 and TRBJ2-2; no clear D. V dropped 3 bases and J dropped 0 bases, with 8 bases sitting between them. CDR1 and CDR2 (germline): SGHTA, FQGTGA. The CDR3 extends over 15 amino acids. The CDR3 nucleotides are TGTGCCAGCAGCTTGTCGAGCACGAACACCGGGGAGCTGTTTTTT. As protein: CASSLSSTNTGELFF.

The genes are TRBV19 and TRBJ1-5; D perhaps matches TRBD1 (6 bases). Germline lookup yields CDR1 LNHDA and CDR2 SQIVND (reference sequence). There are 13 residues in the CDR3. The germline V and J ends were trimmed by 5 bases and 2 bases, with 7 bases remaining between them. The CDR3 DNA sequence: TGTGCCAGTAGTCGACAGGGCAATCAGCCCCAGCATTTT. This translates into CASSRQGNQPQHF. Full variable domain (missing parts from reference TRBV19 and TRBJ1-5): DGGITQSPKYLFRKEGQNVTLSCEQNLNHDAMYWYRQDPGQGLRLIYYSQIVNDFQKGDIAEGYSVSREKKESFPLTVTSAQKNPTAFYLCASSRQGNQPQHFGDGTRLSIL.

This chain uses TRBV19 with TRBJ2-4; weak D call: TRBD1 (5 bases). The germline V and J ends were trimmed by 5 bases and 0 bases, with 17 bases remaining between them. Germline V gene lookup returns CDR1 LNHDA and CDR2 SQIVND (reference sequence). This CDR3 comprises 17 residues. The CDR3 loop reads CASSEKFQGVAKNIQYF. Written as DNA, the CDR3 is TGTGCCAGTAGTGAAAAGTTCCAGGGCGTAGCCAAAAACATTCAGTACTTC.

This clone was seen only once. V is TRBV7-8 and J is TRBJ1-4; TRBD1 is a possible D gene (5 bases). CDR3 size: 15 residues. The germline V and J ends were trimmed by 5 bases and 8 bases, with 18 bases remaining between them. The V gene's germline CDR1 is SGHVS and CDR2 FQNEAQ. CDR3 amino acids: CASSPHSGEREKLFF. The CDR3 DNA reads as TGTGCCAGCAGCCCACACTCGGGGGAGAGAGAAAAACTGTTTTTT.

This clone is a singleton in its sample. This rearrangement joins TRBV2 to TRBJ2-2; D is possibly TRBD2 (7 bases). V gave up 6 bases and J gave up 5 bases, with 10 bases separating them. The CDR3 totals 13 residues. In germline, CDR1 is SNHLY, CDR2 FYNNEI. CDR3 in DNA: TGTGCCAGCAGACAGGGAGGGACCGGGGAGCTGTTTTTT. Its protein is CASRQGGTGELFF. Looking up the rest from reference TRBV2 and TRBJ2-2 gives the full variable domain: EPEVTQTPSHQVTQMGQEVILRCVPISNHLYFYWYRQILGQKVEFLVSFYNNEISEKSEIFDDQFSVERPDGSNFTLKIRSTKLEDSAMYFCASRQGGTGELFFGEGSRLTVL.

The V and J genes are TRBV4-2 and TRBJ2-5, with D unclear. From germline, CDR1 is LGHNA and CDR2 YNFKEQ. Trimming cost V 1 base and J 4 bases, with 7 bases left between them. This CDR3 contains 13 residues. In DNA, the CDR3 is TGTGCCAGCAGCCAAGGTCCTAGAGAGACCCAGTACTTC. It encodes CASSQGPRETQYF.

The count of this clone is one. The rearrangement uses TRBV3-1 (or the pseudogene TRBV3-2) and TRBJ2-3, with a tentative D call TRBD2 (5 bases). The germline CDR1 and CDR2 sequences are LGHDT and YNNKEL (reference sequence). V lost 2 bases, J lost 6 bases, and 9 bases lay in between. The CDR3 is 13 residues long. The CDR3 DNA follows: TGTGCCAGCAGCCAATTCGGACTCGATACGCAGTATTTT. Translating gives CASSQFGLDTQYF.

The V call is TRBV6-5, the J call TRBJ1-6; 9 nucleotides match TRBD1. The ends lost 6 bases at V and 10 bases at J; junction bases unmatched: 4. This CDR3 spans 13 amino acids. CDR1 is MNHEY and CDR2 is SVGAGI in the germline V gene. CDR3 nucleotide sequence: TGTGCCAGCAGGGGACAGGGAAGCTCACCCCTCCACTTT. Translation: CASRGQGSSPLHF.

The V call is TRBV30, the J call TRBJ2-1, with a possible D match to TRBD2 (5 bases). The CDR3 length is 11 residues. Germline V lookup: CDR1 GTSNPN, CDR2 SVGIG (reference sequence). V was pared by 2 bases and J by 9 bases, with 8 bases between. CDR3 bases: TGTGCCTGGAGTACCGGAGGTGAGCAGTTCTTC. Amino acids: CAWSTGGEQFF.

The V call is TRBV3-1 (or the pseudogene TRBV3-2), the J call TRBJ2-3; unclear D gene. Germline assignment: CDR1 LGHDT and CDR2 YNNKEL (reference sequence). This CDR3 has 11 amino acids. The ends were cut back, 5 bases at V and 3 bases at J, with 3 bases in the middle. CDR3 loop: CASSTTDTQYF. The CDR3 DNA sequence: TGTGCCAGCAGCACTACAGATACGCAGTATTTT.

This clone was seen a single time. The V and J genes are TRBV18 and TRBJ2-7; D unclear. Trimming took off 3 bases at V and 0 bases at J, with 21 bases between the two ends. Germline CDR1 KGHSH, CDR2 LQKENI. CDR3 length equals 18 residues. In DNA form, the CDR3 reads TGTGCCAGCTCACCGCTGCCGGCCCAGAGTTCTAGCTCCTACGAGCAGTACTTC. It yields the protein CASSPLPAQSSSSYEQYF.